This T cell receptor beta chain was sequenced in a study of technical replicates of blood from a few donors. Sequenced by immunoSEQ multiplex PCR; TCRdb stores in-frame clones only, minus some. The table includes 65,000 to 75,000 clones, 70% to 90% detected once. In germline, CDR1 is SGHTA, CDR2 FQGNSA. The CDR3 sequence is 14 residues long. V lost 2 bases and J 2 bases, leaving 9 bases between the germline ends. The chain couples TRBV7-2 to TRBJ1-2; the D is unclear. Sequenced: PBMCs. This sequence originates from a human donor in good health. Some clones in this sample may be carry-over from other donors' samples. CDR3 residues: CASSLSQRNYGYTF. The CDR3 DNA is TGTGCCAGCAGCTTAAGTCAACGGAACTATGGCTACACCTTC.